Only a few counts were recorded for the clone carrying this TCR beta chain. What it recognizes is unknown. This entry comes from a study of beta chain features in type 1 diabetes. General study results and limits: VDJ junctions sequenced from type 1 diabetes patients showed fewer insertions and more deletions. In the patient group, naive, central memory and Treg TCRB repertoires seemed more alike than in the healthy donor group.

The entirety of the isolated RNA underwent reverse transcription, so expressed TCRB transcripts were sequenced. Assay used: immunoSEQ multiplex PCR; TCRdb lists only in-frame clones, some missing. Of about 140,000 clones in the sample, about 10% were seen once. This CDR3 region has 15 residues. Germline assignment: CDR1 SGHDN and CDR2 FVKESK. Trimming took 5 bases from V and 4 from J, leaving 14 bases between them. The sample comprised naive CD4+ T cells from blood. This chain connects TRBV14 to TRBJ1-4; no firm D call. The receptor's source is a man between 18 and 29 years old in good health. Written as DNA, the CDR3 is TGTGCCAGCAGCGCGCAAATGGGAGTTAATGAAAAACTGTTTTTT. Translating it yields CASSAQMGVNEKLFF.